Listed below are T cell receptor beta chains from one sample, sequenced in a study of T-cell memory formation after mild COVID-19. TCRdb reprocessed the 5' RACE reads with MiXCR, giving one entry per CDR3 protein. The repertoire consists of about 350,000 distinct CDR3 sequences, with roughly an eighth occurring once and the leading ten covering about a fifth. The sample comprised PBMCs or a T cell subset sorted from them (not recorded which). The receptors derive from a man aged 18 to 35 who had mild COVID-19 (a few samples of this study predate the infection). Cell type and time point are not known. The CDR3 runs from the conserved cysteine through the conserved F or W. The D gene is left open where the match is weak. Clone size is stated in some rows and not others, as once, few, many or a class when expanded.

d_call	v_call	cdr3_length	j_call	clone_size	cdr3_aa	cdr3_nt
.	TRBV3-1	14	TRBJ1-1	few	CASSREQMNTEAFF	TGTGCCAGCAGCCGGGAACAGATGAACACTGAAGCTTTCTTT
TRBD1	TRBV4-3	15	TRBJ2-1	few	CASSHTSDRGAEQFF	TGCGCCAGCAGCCACACCTCAGACAGGGGGGCTGAGCAGTTCTTC
.	TRBV3-1	15	TRBJ1-6	few	CASSHLAGWNSPLHF	TGTGCCAGCAGCCATCTCGCAGGGTGGAATTCACCCCTCCACTTT
.	TRBV11-2	14	TRBJ1-3	few	CASSLRSAGNTIYF	TGTGCCAGCAGCTTACGTTCTGCCGGAAACACCATATATTTT
.	TRBV29-1	14	TRBJ2-1	.	CSAMQGSSYNEQFF	TGCAGCGCTATGCAGGGGAGCTCCTACAATGAGCAGTTCTTC
.	TRBV5-1	16	TRBJ1-1	many	CASSFGSPGVNTEAFF	TGCGCCAGCAGCTTCGGAAGCCCGGGAGTGAACACTGAAGCTTTCTTT
TRBD2	TRBV2	13	TRBJ2-7	.	CASRRGAPGEQYF	TGTGCCAGCAGGCGGGGGGCGCCGGGGGAGCAGTACTTC
TRBD2	TRBV11-2	14	TRBJ2-7	few	CASSLGLADYEQYF	TGTGCCAGCAGCCTGGGACTAGCGGACTACGAGCAGTACTTC
TRBD2	TRBV20-1	15	TRBJ2-1	many	CSASPMRGAYNEQFF	TGCAGTGCTAGTCCAATGCGGGGGGCCTACAATGAGCAGTTCTTC
TRBD1	TRBV3-1	15	TRBJ2-7	few	CASSQGTGEPYEQYF	TGTGCCAGCAGCCAAGGAACAGGGGAGCCCTACGAGCAGTACTTC
.	TRBV5-1	16	TRBJ1-1	.	CASSFRPHGLNTEAFF	TGCGCCAGCAGCTTTAGACCCCACGGGCTGAACACTGAAGCTTTCTTT
.	TRBV6-2/TRBV6-3	17	TRBJ2-2	few	CASSYLVLSGVAEELFF	TGTGCCAGCAGTTACCTGGTACTATCCGGGGTTGCCGAGGAGCTGTTTTTT
.	TRBV6-2/TRBV6-3	12	TRBJ1-1	few	CASSTSGGEAFF	TGTGCCAGCAGCACCTCGGGCGGCGAAGCTTTCTTT
.	TRBV29-1	12	TRBJ2-2	many	CSVDSFTGELFF	TGCAGCGTTGATTCTTTCACCGGGGAGCTGTTTTTT
.	TRBV18	15	TRBJ2-7	.	CASSLGHGSSYEQYF	TGTGCCAGCTCACTGGGACATGGGAGCTCCTACGAGCAGTACTTC
.	TRBV20-1	13	TRBJ2-7	.	CSASRGATYEQYF	TGCAGTGCTAGTCGGGGGGCGACCTACGAGCAGTACTTC
.	TRBV2	15	TRBJ2-2	.	CASSGTYPSTGELFF	TGTGCCAGCAGCGGGACATACCCCAGCACCGGGGAGCTGTTTTTT
TRBD2	TRBV20-1	13	TRBJ2-5	few	CSALTGGAETQYF	TGCAGTGCCCTGACGGGGGGGGCTGAGACCCAGTACTTC
.	TRBV7-9	16	TRBJ2-3	few	CASSLDPIPSTDTQYF	TGTGCCAGCAGCTTAGATCCGATCCCTAGCACAGATACGCAGTATTTT
.	TRBV7-9	13	TRBJ1-5	many	CASSLGDNQPQHF	TGTGCCAGCAGCTTAGGGGACAATCAGCCCCAGCATTTT
TRBD2	TRBV6-2/TRBV6-3	19	TRBJ2-1	.	CASSYGVVAGVLSYNEQFF	TGTGCCAGCAGTTACGGGGTGGTAGCGGGGGTCCTCTCCTACAATGAGCAGTTCTTC
TRBD1	TRBV29-1	13	TRBJ2-5	.	CSVNRGTWETQYF	TGCAGCGTCAACAGGGGAACTTGGGAGACCCAGTACTTC
.	TRBV24-1	14	TRBJ2-3	few	CATSDRVGTDTQYF	TGTGCCACAAGTGATCGGGTGGGCACAGATACGCAGTATTTT
TRBD2	TRBV5-5	17	TRBJ2-2	.	CASSPQGARGGTGELFF	TGTGCCAGCAGCCCCCAAGGAGCGCGGGGGGGAACCGGGGAGCTGTTTTTT
.	TRBV4-3	15	TRBJ1-3	few	CASSQAESAGNTIYF	TGCGCCAGCAGCCAAGCGGAGAGCGCTGGAAACACCATATATTTT
.	TRBV29-1	13	TRBJ1-3	few	CSVEDTAGNTIYF	TGCAGCGTTGAAGACACGGCTGGAAACACCATATATTTT
.	TRBV5-1	15	TRBJ2-7	few	CASSFVPGLSYEQYF	TGCGCCAGCAGCTTCGTTCCGGGTTTAAGCTACGAGCAGTACTTC
.	TRBV5-5	12	TRBJ1-2	.	CASSLGSVGYTF	TGTGCCAGCAGCTTGGGATCGGTCGGCTACACCTTC
.	TRBV6-2/TRBV6-3	13	TRBJ1-5	few	CASSDYRNQPQHF	TGTGCCAGCAGCGACTACCGCAATCAGCCCCAGCATTTT
.	TRBV11-2	15	TRBJ2-1	.	CASSPRVSSYNEQFF	TGTGCCAGCAGCCCCAGGGTCAGCTCCTACAATGAGCAGTTCTTC
TRBD1	TRBV18	13	TRBJ2-5	many	CASSPGQEETQYF	TGTGCCAGCTCACCGGGACAGGAAGAGACCCAGTACTTC
.	TRBV6-5	13	TRBJ2-1	.	CASSKRANNEQFF	TGTGCCAGCAGTAAACGGGCCAACAATGAGCAGTTCTTC
.	TRBV27	14	TRBJ2-3	.	CASRLSVSTDTQYF	TGTGCCAGCAGGCTAAGCGTAAGCACAGATACGCAGTATTTT
TRBD1	TRBV13	16	TRBJ2-2	.	CASSLFKQGKGGELFF	TGTGCCAGCAGCTTATTCAAACAGGGGAAAGGCGGGGAGCTGTTTTTT
.	TRBV5-1	13	TRBJ2-5	few	CASRGVPSGAQYF	TGCGCCAGCAGGGGAGTCCCGAGTGGAGCCCAGTACTTC
.	TRBV20-1	11	TRBJ1-1	few	CSARGVTEAFF	TGCAGTGCTCGAGGGGTCACTGAAGCTTTCTTT
.	TRBV7-9	17	TRBJ1-2	few	CASSLAPWGTANYGYTF	TGTGCCAGCAGCTTAGCGCCCTGGGGGACCGCTAACTATGGCTACACCTTC
TRBD1	TRBV7-9	16	TRBJ2-3	.	CASSQGQGYSTDTQYF	TGTGCCAGCAGCCAAGGACAGGGCTATAGCACAGATACGCAGTATTTT
.	TRBV23-1	14	TRBJ2-5	few	CASSQSTEQETQYF	TGCGCCAGCAGTCAATCGACAGAACAAGAGACCCAGTACTTC
.	TRBV6-5	14	TRBJ1-2	few	CASSQLGGVRGYTF	TGTGCCAGCAGCCAACTTGGGGGGGTACGGGGCTACACCTTC
.	TRBV18	16	TRBJ2-4	.	CASSPTQGGAKNIQYF	TGTGCCAGCTCACCAACCCAGGGGGGCGCCAAAAACATTCAGTACTTC
.	TRBV7-6	15	TRBJ1-1	.	CASSRPMTGLTEAFF	TGTGCCAGCAGTCGCCCAATGACAGGTCTCACTGAAGCTTTCTTT
TRBD1	TRBV5-5	15	TRBJ1-5	many	CASSPGQNSNQPQHF	TGTGCCAGCAGCCCGGGACAGAATAGCAATCAGCCCCAGCATTTT
.	TRBV5-1	13	TRBJ1-1	many	CASSFEAGTEAFF	TGCGCCAGCAGCTTTGAGGCAGGCACTGAAGCTTTCTTT
.	TRBV12-3/TRBV12-4	13	TRBJ1-1	few	CASSLLEDTEAFF	TGTGCCAGCAGTTTGTTGGAGGACACTGAAGCTTTCTTT
.	TRBV10-3	16	TRBJ2-7	.	CAISDPPGKATYEQYF	TGTGCCATCAGTGACCCACCTGGTAAAGCTACCTACGAGCAGTACTTC
.	TRBV7-8	15	TRBJ1-4	few	CASRSSPDKGEKLFF	TGTGCCAGCAGGTCGTCTCCTGATAAGGGGGAAAAACTGTTTTTT
.	TRBV25-1	15	TRBJ2-7	few	CASSEFEGNGYEQYF	TGTGCCAGCAGTGAATTTGAAGGAAACGGCTACGAGCAGTACTTC
.	TRBV6-6	17	TRBJ2-1	few	CASSTRQWYRDPHEQFF	TGTGCCAGCAGTACACGCCAGTGGTACAGGGACCCCCATGAGCAGTTCTTC
.	TRBV7-9	14	TRBJ2-5	.	CASSRSGAGETQYF	TGTGCCAGCAGCCGATCAGGGGCCGGGGAGACCCAGTACTTC
.	TRBV7-6	13	TRBJ1-4	.	CASRGEANEKLFF	TGTGCCAGCAGGGGAGAGGCAAATGAAAAACTGTTTTTT
.	TRBV12-3/TRBV12-4	14	TRBJ2-3	many	CASSLGGLTDTQYF	TGCGCCAGCAGCCTGGGGGGTCTCACAGATACGCAGTATTTT
TRBD1	TRBV6-1	15	TRBJ1-1	.	CASSAGTGDLYEAFF	TGTGCCAGCAGTGCGGGGACAGGGGACCTCTATGAAGCTTTCTTT
.	TRBV7-9	11	TRBJ2-2	many	CASPWTGELFF	TGTGCCAGCCCCTGGACCGGGGAGCTGTTTTTT
.	TRBV10-3	15	TRBJ2-7	few	CAARGGGRTAYEQYF	TGTGCCGCCAGAGGCGGCGGGCGCACTGCCTACGAGCAGTACTTC
.	TRBV4-3	15	TRBJ2-1	.	CACSPSGDVAAEQFF	TGCGCTTGCAGCCCAAGTGGAGACGTGGCGGCTGAGCAGTTCTTC
.	TRBV20-1	12	TRBJ2-5	.	CSARGGAETQYF	TGCAGTGCTAGAGGGGGCGCCGAGACCCAGTACTTC
TRBD1	TRBV7-3	15	TRBJ1-5	.	CASSLFSGGGQPQHF	TGTGCCAGCAGCTTATTTTCAGGGGGCGGGCAGCCCCAGCATTTT
TRBD1	TRBV4-3	16	TRBJ1-6	.	CASSQDFRGQAGSLHF	TGCGCCAGCAGCCAAGATTTCAGGGGACAGGCCGGTTCCCTCCACTTT